This entry lists 10 T cell receptor beta chains sequenced from one sample in a study of PD-1 blockade in classical Hodgkin lymphoma. Measured with immunoSEQ multiplex PCR; TCRdb has only the in-frame clones, and not every one. The sample lists 40,000 to 55,000 clones, roughly 78% occurring once. Regarding time point: cycle 4 day 1 (C4D1), after less than 7 weeks of nivolumab. All patients experienced relapse after autologous stem cell transplantation, and brentuximab vedotin exposure was variable. The sequencing used peripheral blood mononuclear cells (PBMCs), collected before the fourth cycle of nivolumab. These receptors originate from a human donor with classical Hodgkin lymphoma.

The chain combines TRBV9 with TRBJ2-7; 8 bases fit TRBD1. CDR3 length equals 14 residues. Germline V lookup: CDR1 SGDLS, CDR2 YYNGEE. With V trimmed by 0 bases and J by 6 bases, 5 bases remained unmatched. DNA of the CDR3: TGTGCCAGCAGCGTAGCGGACAGGGTGTCCGAGCAGTACTTC. It is translated as CASSVADRVSEQYF.

The rearrangement uses TRBV5-1 and TRBJ2-1, with D perhaps matching TRBD1 (6 bases). The germline V gene has CDR1 SGHRS and CDR2 YFSETQ. This CDR3 has 14 amino acids. V lost 4 bases, J lost 4 bases, and 12 bases lay in between. The CDR3 loop is CASSNGQSYNEQFF. The DNA of the CDR3 is TGCGCCAGCAGCAACGGACAGAGTTACAATGAGCAGTTCTTC.

This chain links TRBV6-5 with TRBJ1-2; TRBD1 agrees at 7 bases. The CDR3 is 14 amino acids. Germline lookup yields CDR1 MNHEY and CDR2 SVGAGI. The V gene end was trimmed by 5 bases and the J gene end by 2 bases; junction bases not matched to a gene: 5. The CDR3, as DNA: TGTGCCAGCAGTCGATCGGGACAGAACTATGGCTACACCTTC. It is translated as CASSRSGQNYGYTF.

The chain recombines TRBV7-9 with TRBJ2-2; the match to TRBD2 covers 11 bases. Trimming removed 5 bases from V and 1 base from J; junction bases left unmatched: 3. CDR1 is SEHNR, CDR2 FQNEAQ, per germline (reference sequence). This CDR3 is 16 amino acids long. CDR3 nucleotides: TGTGCCAGCAGCGCCGGGACTAGCGGGAACACCGGGGAGCTGTTTTTT. This sequence encodes CASSAGTSGNTGELFF.

This clone was seen more than once but under ten times. The chain uses TRBV30 and TRBJ1-2; D is undetermined. Trimming pared 5 bases from V and 8 bases from J, leaving 12 bases between. The CDR3 runs to 11 residues. Germline assignment: CDR1 GTSNPN and CDR2 SVGIG (reference sequence). The CDR3 DNA reads as TGTGCCTGGGGACGAGATAGCGGCTACACCTTC. Protein sequence: CAWGRDSGYTF.

This sequence joins TRBV7-2 and TRBJ2-1; D is ambiguous. This CDR3 has 14 amino acids. Per the germline V gene, CDR1 is SGHTA and CDR2 is FQGNSA. Trimming pared 4 bases from V and 1 base from J, leaving 8 bases between. This CDR3 reads CASSWQGSYNEQFF. The DNA of the CDR3 is TGTGCCAGCAGCTGGCAAGGTTCCTACAATGAGCAGTTCTTC.

This chain joins TRBV5-5 and TRBJ2-1, with 9 bases that match TRBD1. Germline V gives CDR1 SGHKS, CDR2 YYEKEE (reference sequence). This CDR3 has 12 residues. The V segment lost 4 bases and the J segment 15 bases; nucleotides outside the gene matches: 8. The CDR3 sequence is CASSPSQGALFF. Written as DNA, the CDR3 is TGTGCCAGCAGCCCCTCACAGGGGGCCTTGTTCTTC.

The chain has TRBV28 and TRBJ1-2; no firm D call. The ends were cut back, 2 bases at V and 4 bases at J, with 5 bases in the middle. This CDR3 is built from 12 residues. The V gene's germline CDR1 is MDHEN and CDR2 SYDVKM. In DNA, the CDR3 is TGTGCCAGCAGTTTAATGGGCTATGGCTACACCTTC. This encodes CASSLMGYGYTF.

The chain links TRBV5-1 to TRBJ1-2; D is uncertain. Germline values: CDR1 SGHRS, CDR2 YFSETQ. With 5 bases removed from V and 3 bases from J, the gap between germline ends came to 17 bases. The CDR3 contains 15 residues. CDR3 sequence: CASRTTPSGDYGYTF. CDR3 in DNA: TGCGCCAGCAGGACGACGCCTTCTGGTGACTATGGCTACACCTTC.

This clone was seen only a few times. The chain couples TRBV7-9 to TRBJ2-3; D call uncertain. V was clipped by 2 bases and J by 1 base, with 7 bases between them. Germline V gene sequence: CDR1 SEHNR, CDR2 FQNEAQ (reference sequence). This CDR3 contains 14 residues. The CDR3 DNA reads as TGTGCCAGCAGCTTAAGTCTTGGCACAGATACGCAGTATTTT. Translation gives CASSLSLGTDTQYF. Based on the CDR3 plus reference TRBV7-9 and TRBJ2-3, the full variable domain is DTGVSQNPRHKITKRGQNVTFRCDPISEHNRLYWYRQTLGQGPEFLTYFQNEAQLEKSRLLSDRFSAERPKGSFSTLEIQRTEQGDSAMYLCASSLSLGTDTQYFGPGTRLTVL.